These 25 T cell receptor beta chains originate from one sample sequenced in a study of blood T cell repertoires in COVID-19. Generated by immunoSEQ multiplex PCR, the TCRdb table keeps only in-frame clones and is missing some. This table holds under 250,000 clones, approximately 88% found once. Sequenced sample: peripheral blood. The source is a man in his sixties who had recovered from COVID-19.

The V gene is TRBV28, the J gene TRBJ2-3; the D is unclear. V gave up 5 bases and J gave up 0 bases, with 9 bases separating them. The germline CDR1 and CDR2 sequences are MDHEN and SYDVKM. The CDR3 has 14 amino acids. The CDR3 region has the DNA TGTGCCAGCAGTCCGCACATGAGCACAGATACGCAGTATTTT. This translates into CASSPHMSTDTQYF.

The chain has TRBV28 and TRBJ1-2, with D hard to call. Deletions cut 2 bases from V and 0 bases from J, with 10 bases between. There are 15 residues in the CDR3. Germline V CDR1 and CDR2: MDHEN, SYDVKM. CDR3 coding DNA: TGTGCCAGCAGTTTAAGTACAATCTCTAACTATGGCTACACCTTC. Its protein product is CASSLSTISNYGYTF.

This CDR3 is CASSWEGTGYGYTF. The CDR3 DNA reads as TGCGCCAGCAGCTGGGAAGGGACAGGGTACGGCTACACCTTC. This chain uses TRBV5-1 with TRBJ1-2, with 9 bases matching TRBD1. Trimming removed 3 bases from V and 8 bases from J; junction bases left unmatched: 8. Germline assignment: CDR1 SGHRS and CDR2 YFSETQ. The CDR3 spans 14 residues.

This clone was detected once. The chain employs TRBV7-2 and TRBJ2-7, with TRBD2 matching over 10 bases. The CDR3 sequence is 15 residues long. V gave up 7 bases and J gave up 3 bases; unmatched junction bases: 9. Germline CDR1 SGHTA, CDR2 FQGNSA. The CDR3 DNA reads as TGTGCCAGCACCCCCCGGACTAGCGGTTACTACGAGCAGTACTTC. Its translation is CASTPRTSGYYEQYF.

The rearrangement links TRBV28 to TRBJ1-4; 9 bases are shared with TRBD1. The CDR3 totals 15 residues. V was pared by 3 bases and J by 5 bases, with 4 bases of the junction left unmatched. The V gene's germline CDR1 is MDHEN and CDR2 SYDVKM. As DNA, the CDR3 is TGTGCCAGCAGTTTGTCCGGACAGGGGAATGAAAAACTGTTTTTT. It yields the protein CASSLSGQGNEKLFF.

The rearrangement uses TRBV11-3 and TRBJ2-7, with a tentative D call TRBD2 (5 bases). V lost 5 bases and J lost 6, with 14 bases in between. Germline assignment: CDR1 SGHNT and CDR2 YENEEA. This CDR3 has 13 residues. The CDR3 DNA reads as TGTGCCAGCAGCCCCTCGAGAGAGGGCGAGCAGTACTTC. Translating gives CASSPSREGEQYF.

This sequence joins TRBV19 and TRBJ2-7, with TRBD1 identical over 7 bases. The CDR3 is 14 residues long. Looked up from germline, CDR1 is LNHDA and CDR2 is SQIVND (reference sequence). V dropped 3 bases and J dropped 4; count of bases not matched to a gene: 6. The CDR3 protein is CASSMGWDSYEQYF. The CDR3 DNA follows: TGTGCCAGTAGTATGGGGTGGGACAGTTACGAGCAGTACTTC.

This chain links TRBV3-1 (or the pseudogene TRBV3-2) with TRBJ2-2, with D possibly TRBD1 on 5 matching bases. The CDR3 is made up of 15 amino acids. The V gene lost 0 bases and the J gene lost 5 bases, with 10 bases spanning the gap. Germline assignment: CDR1 LGHDT and CDR2 YNNKEL (reference sequence). The CDR3 DNA follows: TGTGCCAGCAGCCAAGATCTCAGGGCTACCGGGGAGCTGTTTTTT. Amino acid sequence: CASSQDLRATGELFF.

The chain combines TRBV4-1 with TRBJ1-1; TRBD1 aligns across 10 bases. The germline CDR1 and CDR2 sequences are MGHRA and YSYEKL. J lost 5 bases, V lost 0 bases, and 6 bases had no gene match. The CDR3 consists of 16 residues. For the CDR3, the DNA is TGCGCCAGCAGCCAAGATCGGGGACAGGGGAGGACTGAAGCTTTCTTT. Translation: CASSQDRGQGRTEAFF.

The chain links TRBV9 to TRBJ1-1, with TRBD1 matching over 7 bases. The CDR3 contains 13 residues. V trimming: 0 bases; J trimming: 9 bases; junction bases outside the gene matches: 5. Germline V lookup: CDR1 SGDLS, CDR2 YYNGEE. CDR3 loop: CASSVVDRDQAFF. The CDR3 DNA reads as TGTGCCAGCAGCGTAGTAGACAGGGACCAAGCTTTCTTT.

This clone was seen only once. This chain links TRBV25-1 with TRBJ2-1, with D maybe TRBD2 (6 bases). The germline V gene has CDR1 MGHDK and CDR2 SYGVNS. With 8 bases removed from V and 1 base from J, the gap between germline ends came to 18 bases. This CDR3 spans 16 amino acids. CDR3 sequence (DNA): TGTGCCAGCGGGGCCCGGAGGGCCTTATCCTACAATGAGCAGTTCTTC. This encodes CASGARRALSYNEQFF.

The chain recombines TRBV5-4 with TRBJ2-7; TRBD2 matches 7 bases. J lost 5 bases, V lost 4 bases, and 6 bases had no gene match. CDR1 is SGHNT, CDR2 YYREEE, per germline (reference sequence). CDR3 length equals 13 residues. The CDR3 is CASSPGGNNEQYF. Here the CDR3 DNA reads TGTGCCAGCAGCCCGGGAGGTAATAACGAGCAGTACTTC. The complete variable domain, with remaining parts taken from reference TRBV5-4 and TRBJ2-7, reads ETGVTQSPTHLIKTRGQQVTLRCSSQSGHNTVSWYQQALGQGPQFIFQYYREEENGRGNFPPRFSGLQFPNYSSELNVNALELDDSALYLCASSPGGNNEQYFGPGTRLTVT.

The chain has TRBV5-5 and TRBJ1-3, with D unclear. The length of the CDR3 is 14 residues. CDR1 SGHKS and CDR2 YYEKEE come from the germline V gene (reference sequence). The V end was cut by 4 bases, the J end by 0 bases, with 8 bases between. The CDR3 DNA reads as TGTGCCAGCAGCCCTGTAAACTCTGGAAACACCATATATTTT. Its translation: CASSPVNSGNTIYF.

The rearrangement links TRBV18 to TRBJ2-7; 8 bases align to TRBD1. The CDR3 runs 15 residues. Germline trimming cut 3 bases from V and 5 bases from J; bases unmatched to any gene: 9. In germline, CDR1 is KGHSH, CDR2 LQKENI. CDR3 loop: CASSPSRGPGDEQYF. DNA for the CDR3: TGTGCCAGCTCACCCTCCAGGGGGCCCGGGGACGAGCAGTACTTC.

The chain is built from TRBV6-2 or TRBV6-3 and TRBJ1-1; D may be TRBD1 (5 bases). Germline CDR1 and CDR2: MNHEY and SVGEGT. Trimming pared 4 bases from V and 1 base from J, leaving 13 bases between. CDR3 length: 15 amino acids. This CDR3 reads CASSSPGVGNTEAFF. CDR3 nucleotides: TGTGCCAGCAGTTCCCCGGGGGTAGGGAACACTGAAGCTTTCTTT.

This sequence joins TRBV3-1 (or the pseudogene TRBV3-2) and TRBJ2-2, with 12 positions matching TRBD2. V dropped 1 base and J dropped 5; count of bases not matched to a gene: 5. Germline CDR1 is LGHDT and CDR2 is YNNKEL (reference sequence). The CDR3 loop spans 17 amino acids. The CDR3 DNA sequence: TGTGCCAGCAGCCAAGGGACTAGCGGGACCAAAACCGGGGAGCTGTTTTTT. It specifies CASSQGTSGTKTGELFF.

This clone was seen a handful of times. The DNA for the CDR3 is TGTGCCATCAGTCCGGGACTAGAGGCCAATGAGCAGTTCTTC. The encoded protein is CAISPGLEANEQFF. The chain has TRBV10-3 and TRBJ2-1; 8 nucleotides match TRBD2. Germline lookup yields CDR1 ENHRY and CDR2 SYGVKD. The CDR3 has 14 amino acids. V was clipped by 5 bases and J by 6 bases; unmatched bases: 6.

This clone was observed many times. This sample includes further DNA sequences coding for the same CDR3. The gene calls are TRBV7-9 and TRBJ1-2; TRBD1 might be the D (6 bases). V lost 5 bases to trimming and J lost 2 bases, with 9 bases between them. Germline V gene sequence: CDR1 SEHNR, CDR2 FQNEAQ (reference sequence). The CDR3 is 13 residues long. The CDR3 protein is CASSVGQNYGYTF. CDR3 sequence (DNA): TGTGCCAGCAGCGTTGGACAGAACTATGGCTACACCTTC.

In its sample, this clone was seen many times. The chain employs TRBV9 and TRBJ2-1; 8 bases line up with TRBD2. This CDR3 has 15 amino acids. J was trimmed by 7 bases and V by 2 bases; bases with no gene match: 8. Germline CDR1 is SGDLS and CDR2 is YYNGEE. CDR3 nucleotide sequence: TGTGCCAGCAGCGTCCTTAGCGGGACCCCTAATGAGCAGTTCTTC. It specifies CASSVLSGTPNEQFF. The full variable domain, in which reference TRBV9 and TRBJ2-1 provide the parts outside the CDR3, is DSGVTQTPKHLITATGQRVTLRCSPRSGDLSVYWYQQSLDQGLQFLIQYYNGEERAKGNILERFSAQQFPDLHSELNLSSLELGDSALYFCASSVLSGTPNEQFFGPGTRLTVL.

The rearrangement joins TRBV28 to TRBJ2-7, with 8 bases matching TRBD2. Germline V gene lookup returns CDR1 MDHEN and CDR2 SYDVKM. V was clipped by 5 bases and J by 4 bases; unmatched bases: 13. The length of the CDR3 is 16 residues. DNA for the CDR3: TGTGCCAGCAGTCCGGGACTAGTCGGAGTCCTGTACGAGCAGTACTTC. Amino acids: CASSPGLVGVLYEQYF.

The chain links TRBV6-5 to TRBJ2-7; a weak D match, TRBD2 (6 bases). The CDR3 runs to 13 residues. Germline CDR1 reads MNHEY; CDR2 reads SVGAGI. The V end lost 7 bases, the J end lost 3 bases, and 13 bases lay between the germline ends. This chain's CDR3 is CASTLTAGYEQYF. The CDR3 nucleotides read TGTGCCAGCACTTTGACAGCGGGCTACGAGCAGTACTTC.

V and J are TRBV11-1 and TRBJ1-2, with TRBD1 matching over 9 bases. J gave up 5 bases and V 7 bases, and 11 bases lay outside the gene matches. This CDR3 has 15 residues. Germline V gene sequence: CDR1 SGHAT, CDR2 FQDESV (reference sequence). The CDR3 is CASTPKQGARYGYTF. The CDR3 coding sequence is TGTGCCAGCACCCCAAAACAGGGGGCTCGGTATGGCTACACCTTC.

This clone appeared a single time. V gene TRBV9 combines with J gene TRBJ1-1; D is perhaps TRBD1 (6 bases). The V gene's germline CDR1 is SGDLS and CDR2 YYNGEE. The CDR3 is made up of 16 amino acids. V gave up 10 bases and J gave up 3 bases, with 25 bases separating them. In DNA, the CDR3 is TGTGCCTTTCGGGGTGAGGCAGGGAAGGGGGACACTGAAGCTTTCTTT. Translation: CAFRGEAGKGDTEAFF.

This clone occurred a few times. V gene TRBV7-8 combines with J gene TRBJ2-5, with a weak D call TRBD1 (5 bases). The CDR3 contains 13 residues. Germline V lookup: CDR1 SGHVS, CDR2 FQNEAQ. Trimming pared 4 bases from V and 4 bases from J, leaving 10 bases between. The CDR3 nucleotides are TGTGCCAGCAGCTCTAGGGGATCAGAGACCCAGTACTTC. It translates to CASSSRGSETQYF. The full variable domain, in which reference TRBV7-8 and TRBJ2-5 provide the parts outside the CDR3, is GAGVSQSPRYKVAKRGQDVALRCDPISGHVSLFWYQQALGQGPEFLTYFQNEAQLDKSGLPSDRFFAERPEGSVSTLKIQRTQQEDSAVYLCASSSRGSETQYFGPGTRLLVL.

CDR3 region: CASSQDRGGTGGSREQYF. CDR3 nucleotides: TGTGCCAGCAGCCAAGATCGAGGTGGGACAGGGGGCTCGAGGGAGCAGTACTTC. J is TRBJ2-7 and V is TRBV3-1 (or the pseudogene TRBV3-2); TRBD1 matches at 12 bases. The V gene end was trimmed by 0 bases and the J gene end by 7 bases; junction bases not matched to a gene: 13. Germline V gives CDR1 LGHDT, CDR2 YNNKEL (reference sequence). This CDR3 is built from 18 residues.